The sequence of this TCR beta chain was determined in a study of PD-1 blockade in classical Hodgkin lymphoma. Germline lookup yields CDR1 SGHRS and CDR2 YFSETQ. V was pared by 1 base and J by 0 bases, with 9 bases between. This CDR3 comprises 15 residues. The time point was: newly diagnosed, previously untreated cHL patient sample. Isolation of CD8+ T cells from thawed PBMCs used magnetic negative selection. The authors compared against newly diagnosed, untreated classical Hodgkin lymphoma PBMCs. Sequenced by immunoSEQ multiplex PCR; TCRdb stores in-frame clones only, minus some. The sample records some 15,000 clones, 91% being singletons. General study findings and limits: Reports indicated that newly diagnosed patients had lower baseline TCR diversity than healthy donors did.

Comments on this clone: Its antigen is as yet unknown.

The TCR originated in a human donor with classical Hodgkin lymphoma. The sequenced material came from CD8+ T cells from blood. The rearrangement links TRBV5-1 to TRBJ2-3; tentatively, D is TRBD1 (5 bases). Here the CDR3 reads CASSLRGSSTDTQYF. CDR3 nucleotides: TGCGCCAGCAGCTTGAGGGGCAGTAGCACAGATACGCAGTATTTT. Together with reference TRBV5-1 and TRBJ2-3, the CDR3 gives the full variable domain: KAGVTQTPRYLIKTRGQQVTLSCSPISGHRSVSWYQQTPGQGLQFLFEYFSETQRNKGNFPGRFSGRQFSNSRSEMNVSTLELGDSALYLCASSLRGSSTDTQYFGPGTRLTVL.